This T cell receptor (beta chain) was found in a study of T cells in Graves' hyperthyroidism and ophthalmopathy. Points from the study as a whole: Blood samples included most of the expanded thyroid clonotypes exceeding 0.001. A 13 V-J model separated ophthalmopathy from stable hyperthyroidism. A median 6.5 months before onset, the model predicted ophthalmopathy.

As for this clonotype: The antigen is undetermined.

Clinicians diagnosed patients from clinical symptoms, serum thyroxine and TRAb, thyroid ultrasound and orbital computed tomography. RNA transcripts yielded amplified TCR beta CDR3 regions. First-round RT-PCR of the TCR CDR3 relied on the HTBI primer set. MiXCR was run by TCRdb on the multiplex PCR reads, yielding one entry per CDR3 protein. The sample shows approximately 560,000 distinct CDR3 sequences, about 45% of them seen only once. Trimming took 2 bases from V and 1 from J; bases not matched to a gene: 4. Germline V gene data show CDR1 as SGHDN and CDR2 as FVKESK. This CDR3 is 15 amino acids long.

The receptor comes from a woman between 18 and 30 years old with Graves' hyperthyroidism. The sequenced sample was peripheral blood or thyroid tissue (not recorded which). The V gene is TRBV14, the J gene TRBJ2-5; 7 bases are shared with TRBD1. The DNA of the CDR3 is TGTGCCAGCAGCCAACTAGGACAGGCCCAAGAGACCCAGTACTTC. It codes for CASSQLGQAQETQYF.